This passage covers 31 T cell receptor beta chains from one sample sequenced in a study of cytomegalovirus exposure and HLA in healthy donors. 60 Vbeta and 13 Jbeta primers were used in PCR. Some clones are missing from TCRdb's copy, which holds only in-frame ones; the method was immunoSEQ multiplex PCR. The sample has 150,000 to 200,000 clones, roughly 80% seen once. Specimen: PBMCs. These receptors were collected from a boy between 5 and 17 years old in good health and CMV-seronegative.

V usage is TRBV5-1 and J usage is TRBJ2-2; tentative D call: TRBD2 (5 bases). The CDR3 covers 15 residues. Germline V gene lookup returns CDR1 SGHRS and CDR2 YFSETQ. Trimming cost V 2 bases and J 1 base, with 9 bases left between them. CDR3 loop: CASSFEGLNTGELFF. CDR3 in DNA: TGCGCCAGCAGCTTTGAGGGATTGAACACCGGGGAGCTGTTTTTT. The full variable domain, in which reference TRBV5-1 and TRBJ2-2 provide the parts outside the CDR3, is KAGVTQTPRYLIKTRGQQVTLSCSPISGHRSVSWYQQTPGQGLQFLFEYFSETQRNKGNFPGRFSGRQFSNSRSEMNVSTLELGDSALYLCASSFEGLNTGELFFGEGSRLTVL.

J is TRBJ2-7 and V is TRBV4-1; no reliable D call. Trimming pared 0 bases from V and 3 bases from J, leaving 12 bases between. In germline, CDR1 is MGHRA, CDR2 YSYEKL. There are 15 residues in the CDR3. This CDR3 reads CASSQDDNTVYEQYF. The CDR3 region has the DNA TGCGCCAGCAGCCAAGACGACAATACAGTCTACGAGCAGTACTTC.

The chain has TRBV18 and TRBJ1-5; D is perhaps TRBD1 (5 bases). V was shortened by 2 bases and J by 3 bases, with 14 bases between the two germline ends. Germline-derived CDR1 and CDR2 are KGHSH and LQKENI. This CDR3 comprises 16 residues. CDR3 coding DNA: TGTGCCAGCTCACCAGCGGGACCGAAATACAATCAGCCCCAGCATTTT. Translating gives CASSPAGPKYNQPQHF. Supplemented by reference TRBV18 and TRBJ1-5, the full variable domain reads NAGVMQNPRHLVRRRGQEARLRCSPMKGHSHVYWYRQLPEEGLKFMVYLQKENIIDESGMPKERFSAEFPKEGPSILRIQQVVRGDSAAYFCASSPAGPKYNQPQHFGDGTRLSIL.

CDR3 in amino acids: CASSASGYTF. CDR3 DNA: TGTGCCAGCAGTGCCTCTGGCTACACCTTC. The chain carries TRBV2 and TRBJ1-2; D is uncertain. Trimming removed 4 bases from V and 7 bases from J, with 4 bases in between. CDR1 is SNHLY, CDR2 FYNNEI, per germline. This CDR3 contains 10 residues.

The V and J genes are TRBV6-5 and TRBJ1-2; TRBD1 might be the D (5 bases). The germline gives CDR1 MNHEY, CDR2 SVGAGI. Trimming removed 3 bases from V and 4 bases from J, with 15 bases in between. The CDR3 covers 15 residues. CDR3 sequence (DNA): TGTGCCAGCAGTTATAGGCAGGGTGTCGGCTATGGCTACACCTTC. Translation gives CASSYRQGVGYGYTF.

The chain joins TRBV5-4 to TRBJ2-1; TRBD2 aligns across 13 bases. CDR1 and CDR2 from the germline V gene are SGHNT and YYREEE (reference sequence). This CDR3 has 15 residues. Trimming cost V 4 bases and J 9 bases; bases outside gene matches: 7. CDR3 sequence reads: CASSPTSGGAGEQFF. The CDR3, as DNA: TGTGCCAGCAGCCCCACTAGCGGGGGGGCCGGTGAGCAGTTCTTC.

This chain joins TRBV6-4 and TRBJ2-3, with a possible D match to TRBD2 (6 bases). Germline CDR1 is MRHNA and CDR2 is SNTAGT. Trimming took off 2 bases at V and 8 bases at J, with 11 bases between the two ends. This CDR3 comprises 13 residues. The CDR3 protein is CASSDRESGTQYF. In DNA, the CDR3 is TGTGCCAGCAGTGACCGGGAGAGCGGTACGCAGTATTTT.

The V gene is TRBV6-1, the J gene TRBJ2-7; 11 positions agree with TRBD2. Germline V gene data show CDR1 as MNHNS and CDR2 as SASEGT. J gave up 7 bases and V 5 bases, and 10 bases lay outside the gene matches. The CDR3 is 15 amino acids. Here the CDR3 DNA reads TGTGCCAGCAGTACTAGCGGGAGATCGTTAGGGGAGCAGTACTTC. As protein: CASSTSGRSLGEQYF.

This sequence joins TRBV2 and TRBJ1-5; no firm D call. Germline V lookup: CDR1 SNHLY, CDR2 FYNNEI. V lost 5 bases, J lost 4 bases, and 15 bases lay in between. CDR3 length equals 15 residues. As DNA, the CDR3 is TGTGCCAGCAGTTTCTCCCCCCGGTTGAATCAGCCCCAGCATTTT. This sequence encodes CASSFSPRLNQPQHF.

This clone occurred a few times. This chain uses TRBV6-5 with TRBJ1-6; D gene unclear. The germline V gene encodes CDR1 MNHEY and CDR2 SVGAGI. With 0 bases removed from V and 7 bases from J, the gap between germline ends came to 7 bases. CDR3 length: 14 residues. The CDR3 loop reads CASSYSTSNSPLHF. CDR3 in DNA: TGTGCCAGCAGTTACTCGACTAGCAATTCACCCCTCCACTTT.

The chain carries TRBV7-9 and TRBJ2-2, with 10 positions matching TRBD2. Germline values: CDR1 SEHNR, CDR2 FQNEAQ (reference sequence). There are 17 residues in the CDR3. Losses at the gene ends were 6 bases for V and 1 base for J; bases not matched to a gene: 8. CDR3 sequence reads: CASRRTWTSGNTGELFF. The CDR3 DNA sequence: TGTGCCAGCAGACGAACATGGACTAGCGGGAACACCGGGGAGCTGTTTTTT.

The rearrangement joins TRBV6-5 to TRBJ1-1; maybe TRBD1 (5 bases). Per germline, CDR1 MNHEY and CDR2 SVGAGI. CDR3 length: 14 residues. The ends were cut back, 6 bases at V and 0 bases at J, with 11 bases in the middle. CDR3 sequence (DNA): TGTGCCAGCAGCCCGGGGGGAGTGAACACTGAAGCTTTCTTT. Protein sequence: CASSPGGVNTEAFF.

V is TRBV6-1 and J is TRBJ1-4; possible D gene TRBD1, 5 bases. The CDR3 contains 15 residues. Trimming shortened V by 4 bases and J by 10 bases, and 19 bases separated the two germline ends. Germline CDR1 MNHNS, CDR2 SASEGT. CDR3 nucleotides: TGTGCCAGCAGTGCCGGATTCCGGGACTCCTTAAAACTGTTTTTT. Its translation is CASSAGFRDSLKLFF.

The CDR3 bases are TGTGCCAGCAGCTCACTAAGCTCCTACGAGCAGTACTTC. The encoded protein is CASSSLSSYEQYF. V gene TRBV7-2 combines with J gene TRBJ2-7, with D unclear. This CDR3 is built from 13 residues. The germline V gene encodes CDR1 SGHTA and CDR2 FQGNSA. V was shortened by 4 bases and J by 0 bases, with 7 bases between the two germline ends.

V and J are TRBV30 and TRBJ2-3; TRBD1 agrees at 10 bases. This CDR3 spans 15 amino acids. V was pared by 0 bases and J by 3 bases, with 3 bases of the junction left unmatched. CDR1 and CDR2 (germline): GTSNPN, SVGIG (reference sequence). The CDR3 here is CAWSVGDRGTDTQYF. The CDR3, as DNA: TGTGCCTGGAGTGTGGGGGACAGGGGAACAGATACGCAGTATTTT.

This clone occurred once. The chain links TRBV2 to TRBJ1-5; 10 positions match TRBD1. Germline trimming cut 10 bases from V and 4 bases from J; bases unmatched to any gene: 10. The germline CDR1 and CDR2 sequences are SNHLY and FYNNEI. The CDR3 length is 15 residues. Here the CDR3 reads CATGGQGNLNQPQHF. The CDR3 region has the DNA TGTGCCACCGGGGGACAGGGGAACTTGAATCAGCCCCAGCATTTT.

This clone appeared once. The chain links TRBV25-1 to TRBJ1-1; the D is unclear. Germline values: CDR1 MGHDK, CDR2 SYGVNS. V was shortened by 3 bases and J by 0 bases, with 8 bases between the two germline ends. There are 14 residues in the CDR3. The CDR3 spells CASSDEGLNTEAFF. CDR3 DNA: TGTGCCAGCAGTGATGAGGGCTTGAACACTGAAGCTTTCTTT.

This clone appeared once. The chain uses TRBV5-4 and TRBJ1-4; TRBD1 matches 7 bases. Germline V gene lookup returns CDR1 SGHNT and CDR2 YYREEE (reference sequence). The CDR3 length is 13 residues. After removal of 2 bases from V and 10 bases from J, the junction contained 5 bases not matched to a gene. DNA for the CDR3: TGTGCCAGCAGCTTCAGGACAGGCGGAAAACTGTTTTTT. It yields the protein CASSFRTGGKLFF.

This clone was observed once. The V and J genes are TRBV5-6 and TRBJ2-7, with 7 bases identical to TRBD1. With 4 bases clipped from V and 3 bases from J, the junction kept 4 bases outside the gene matches. The CDR3 contains 13 residues. The germline V gene encodes CDR1 SGHDT and CDR2 YYEEEE. The chain's CDR3 is CASSGTVRYEQYF. DNA of the CDR3: TGTGCCAGCAGCGGGACAGTCCGCTACGAGCAGTACTTC.

The genes are TRBV4-1 and TRBJ2-7, with D maybe TRBD2 (6 bases). V was clipped by 0 bases and J by 3 bases, with 9 bases between them. The CDR3 is made up of 14 amino acids. The germline gives CDR1 MGHRA, CDR2 YSYEKL. The CDR3 protein is CASSQEAGLYEQYF. CDR3 nucleotides: TGCGCCAGCAGCCAAGAGGCGGGGCTCTACGAGCAGTACTTC.

The chain couples TRBV2 to TRBJ1-1; tentative D call: TRBD1 (5 bases). The CDR3 covers 14 residues. V lost 6 bases and J lost 0, with 11 bases in between. Germline CDR1 SNHLY, CDR2 FYNNEI. The chain's CDR3 is CASRVAGMNTEAFF. CDR3 DNA: TGTGCCAGCAGAGTGGCAGGGATGAACACTGAAGCTTTCTTT.

V usage is TRBV29-1 and J usage is TRBJ1-4; 7 bases agree with TRBD1. The CDR3 length is 16 residues. J gave up 7 bases and V 7 bases, and 18 bases lay outside the gene matches. Germline V gene lookup returns CDR1 SQVTM and CDR2 ANQGSEA. The CDR3 DNA sequence: TGCAGCGCTAGGGGAGTTACAGGGGACGAACGTGAAAAACTGTTTTTT. Translation: CSARGVTGDEREKLFF.

The chain couples TRBV27 to TRBJ2-7; D is possibly TRBD1 (6 bases). Per germline, CDR1 MNHEY and CDR2 SMNVEV (reference sequence). Deletions cut 4 bases from V and 4 bases from J, with 11 bases between. This CDR3 contains 13 residues. In DNA, the CDR3 is TGTGCCAGCAGTTCCCTCGGACAGTACGAGCAGTACTTC. This translates into CASSSLGQYEQYF.

This chain connects TRBV19 to TRBJ1-1; D gene ambiguous. The CDR3 has 14 residues. Germline loops: CDR1 LNHDA, CDR2 SQIVND (reference sequence). V shed 5 bases and J shed 5 bases, with 15 bases lying between them. CDR3 nucleotide sequence: TGTGCCAGTAGTGCGTCCGTGAGGGTGACTGAAGCTTTCTTT. It encodes CASSASVRVTEAFF.

The genes are TRBV10-3 and TRBJ2-7; 7 nucleotides line up with TRBD1. This CDR3 contains 13 residues. The trim removed 6 bases at V and 2 bases at J, leaving 4 bases unmatched. The germline V gene has CDR1 ENHRY and CDR2 SYGVKD. The CDR3 loop is CAIRLTGTYEQYF. DNA for the CDR3: TGTGCCATCAGATTGACAGGGACCTACGAGCAGTACTTC.

This clone occurred once. This chain connects TRBV5-4 to TRBJ2-7; TRBD1 might be the D (8 bases). V was shortened by 4 bases and J by 7 bases, with 12 bases between the two germline ends. This CDR3 has 12 residues. The germline CDR1 and CDR2 sequences are SGHNT and YYREEE (reference sequence). In DNA form, the CDR3 reads TGTGCCAGCAGCGAACAGGGGGGGGAGCAGTACTTC. This encodes CASSEQGGEQYF. The whole variable domain, filled in from reference TRBV5-4 and TRBJ2-7, reads ETGVTQSPTHLIKTRGQQVTLRCSSQSGHNTVSWYQQALGQGPQFIFQYYREEENGRGNFPPRFSGLQFPNYSSELNVNALELDDSALYLCASSEQGGEQYFGPGTRLTVT.

The chain recombines TRBV9 with TRBJ1-2; no definite D call. Trimming stripped 0 bases from V and 6 bases from J, with 9 bases between. The CDR3 runs to 13 residues. Germline V gene sequence: CDR1 SGDLS, CDR2 YYNGEE. The CDR3 nucleotides read TGTGCCAGCAGCGTAGATGAAGACAATGGCTACACCTTC. Translating it yields CASSVDEDNGYTF.

This clone has only a few counts. The chain combines TRBV7-2 with TRBJ1-2; no clear D. This CDR3 spans 11 amino acids. V lost 4 bases, J lost 7 bases, and 7 bases lay in between. The germline V gene has CDR1 SGHTA and CDR2 FQGNSA. The CDR3 DNA sequence: TGTGCCAGCAGCTCCTACAGTGGCTACACCTTC. Encoded protein: CASSSYSGYTF.

The chain joins TRBV2 to TRBJ2-7; D call uncertain. Germline assignment: CDR1 SNHLY and CDR2 FYNNEI. CDR3 length: 15 amino acids. Trimming pared 4 bases from V and 2 bases from J, leaving 15 bases between. The CDR3 loop reads CASSAKETEPYEQYF. CDR3 sequence (DNA): TGTGCCAGCAGTGCAAAAGAGACGGAGCCCTACGAGCAGTACTTC.

V usage is TRBV2 and J usage is TRBJ2-1; possible D gene TRBD2, 7 bases. CDR1 is SNHLY, CDR2 FYNNEI, per germline. CDR3 length equals 17 residues. V was cut by 3 bases and J by 4 bases, with 19 bases left in between. CDR3 sequence reads: CASSDRGGGRQYNEQFF. CDR3 in DNA: TGTGCCAGCAGTGATAGGGGGGGTGGTAGACAGTACAATGAGCAGTTCTTC.

The chain joins TRBV30 to TRBJ2-1, with 7 positions matching TRBD2. J was trimmed by 2 bases and V by 4 bases; bases with no gene match: 8. The CDR3 has 15 amino acids. CDR1 GTSNPN and CDR2 SVGIG come from the germline V gene (reference sequence). CDR3 DNA sequence: TGTGCCTGGAAATTCCGGGAGGACCCCTACAATGAGCAGTTCTTC. It specifies CAWKFREDPYNEQFF.